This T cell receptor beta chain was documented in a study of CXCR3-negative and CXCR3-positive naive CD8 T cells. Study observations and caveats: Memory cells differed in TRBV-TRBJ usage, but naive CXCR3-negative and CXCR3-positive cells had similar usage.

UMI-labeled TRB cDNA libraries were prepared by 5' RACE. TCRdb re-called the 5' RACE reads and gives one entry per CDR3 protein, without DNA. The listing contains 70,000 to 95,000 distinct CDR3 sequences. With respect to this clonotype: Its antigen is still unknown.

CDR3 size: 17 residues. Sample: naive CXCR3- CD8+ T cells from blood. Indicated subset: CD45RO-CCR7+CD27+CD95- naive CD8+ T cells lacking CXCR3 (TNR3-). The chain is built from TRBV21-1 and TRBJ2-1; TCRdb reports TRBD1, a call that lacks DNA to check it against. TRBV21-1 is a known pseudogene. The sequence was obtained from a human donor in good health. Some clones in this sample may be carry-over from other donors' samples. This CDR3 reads CASSKLHRGRKDYEQFF.